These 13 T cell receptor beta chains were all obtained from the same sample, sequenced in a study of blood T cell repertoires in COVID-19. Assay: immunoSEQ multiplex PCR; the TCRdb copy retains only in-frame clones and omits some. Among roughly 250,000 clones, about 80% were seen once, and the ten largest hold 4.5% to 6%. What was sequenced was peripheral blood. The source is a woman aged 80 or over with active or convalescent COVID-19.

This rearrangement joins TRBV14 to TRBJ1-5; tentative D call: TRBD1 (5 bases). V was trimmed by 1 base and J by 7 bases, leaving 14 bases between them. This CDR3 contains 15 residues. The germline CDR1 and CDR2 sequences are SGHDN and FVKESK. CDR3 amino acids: CASSQGQGGGQPQHF. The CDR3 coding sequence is TGTGCCAGCAGCCAAGGGCAGGGAGGAGGGCAGCCCCAGCATTTT.

CDR3 DNA: TGTGCCAGCAGTGCCGGGAGCTACAATGAGCAGTTCTTC. Translated: CASSAGSYNEQFF. The chain combines TRBV2 with TRBJ2-1; possibly TRBD2 for D (6 bases). The CDR3 runs to 13 residues. CDR1 is SNHLY and CDR2 is FYNNEI in the germline V gene. Trimming left V 4 bases short and J 3 bases short, with 7 bases between.

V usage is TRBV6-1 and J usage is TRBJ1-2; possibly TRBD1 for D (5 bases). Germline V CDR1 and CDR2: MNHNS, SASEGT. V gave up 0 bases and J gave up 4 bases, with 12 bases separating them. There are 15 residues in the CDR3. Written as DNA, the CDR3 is TGTGCCAGCAGTGAAGCGGTAGGCAGGGTCTATGGCTACACCTTC. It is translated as CASSEAVGRVYGYTF.

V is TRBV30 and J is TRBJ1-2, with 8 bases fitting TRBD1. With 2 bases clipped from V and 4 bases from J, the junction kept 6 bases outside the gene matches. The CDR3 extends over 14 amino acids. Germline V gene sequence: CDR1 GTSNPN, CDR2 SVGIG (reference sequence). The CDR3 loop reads CAWSRQGTLYGYTF. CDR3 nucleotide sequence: TGTGCCTGGAGTCGACAGGGGACCCTCTATGGCTACACCTTC.

Written as DNA, the CDR3 is TGTGCCAGCAGCCAAGATCCCCCCGGGACACGTTTGAACACTGAAGCTTTCTTT. It translates to CASSQDPPGTRLNTEAFF. This chain uses TRBV4-2 with TRBJ1-1; maybe TRBD1 (6 bases). V dropped 0 bases and J dropped 0 bases, with 17 bases sitting between them. The CDR3 length is 18 residues. In germline, CDR1 is LGHNA, CDR2 YNFKEQ.

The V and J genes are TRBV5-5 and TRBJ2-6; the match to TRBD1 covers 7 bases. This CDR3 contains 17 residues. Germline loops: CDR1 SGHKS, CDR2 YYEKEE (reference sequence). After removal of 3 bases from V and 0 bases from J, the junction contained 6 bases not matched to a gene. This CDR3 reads CASSSQGITSGANVLTF. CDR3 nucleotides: TGTGCCAGCAGCTCACAGGGGATAACCTCTGGGGCCAACGTCCTGACTTTC.

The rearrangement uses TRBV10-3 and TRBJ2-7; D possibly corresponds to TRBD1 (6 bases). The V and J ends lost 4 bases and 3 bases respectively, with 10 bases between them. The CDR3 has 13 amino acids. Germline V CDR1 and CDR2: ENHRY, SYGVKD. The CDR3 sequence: CAISGTVIYEQYF. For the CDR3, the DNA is TGTGCCATCAGTGGGACAGTGATCTACGAGCAGTACTTC.

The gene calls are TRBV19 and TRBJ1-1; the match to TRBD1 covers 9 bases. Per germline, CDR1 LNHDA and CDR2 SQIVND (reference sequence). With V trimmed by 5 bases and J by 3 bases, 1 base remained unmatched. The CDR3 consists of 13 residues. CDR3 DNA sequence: TGTGCCAGTAGTGACAGGGGGGACACTGAAGCTTTCTTT. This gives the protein CASSDRGDTEAFF. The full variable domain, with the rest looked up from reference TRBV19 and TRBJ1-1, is DGGITQSPKYLFRKEGQNVTLSCEQNLNHDAMYWYRQDPGQGLRLIYYSQIVNDFQKGDIAEGYSVSREKKESFPLTVTSAQKNPTAFYLCASSDRGDTEAFFGQGTRLTVV.

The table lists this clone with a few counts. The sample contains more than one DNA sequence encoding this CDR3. CDR3: CASSEQGGTDTQYF. As DNA, the CDR3 is TGTGCCAGCAGTGAACAGGGAGGAACAGATACGCAGTATTTT. The J gene is TRBJ2-3, the V gene TRBV2; a weak D match, TRBD2 (6 bases). The CDR3 extends over 14 amino acids. The V gene's germline CDR1 is SNHLY and CDR2 FYNNEI. Trimming stripped 2 bases from V and 3 bases from J, with 9 bases between.

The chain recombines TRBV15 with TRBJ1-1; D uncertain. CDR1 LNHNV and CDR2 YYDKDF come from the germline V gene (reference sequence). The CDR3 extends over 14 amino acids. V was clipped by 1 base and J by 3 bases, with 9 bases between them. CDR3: CATSRGGSYTEAFF. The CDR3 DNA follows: TGTGCCACCAGCAGAGGTGGGAGCTACACTGAAGCTTTCTTT.

The chain's CDR3 is CASRTSGSGNTIYF. CDR3 nucleotides: TGTGCCAGCCGGACAAGTGGCTCTGGAAACACCATATATTTT. The rearrangement links TRBV28 to TRBJ1-3; D is possibly TRBD1 (5 bases). The length of the CDR3 is 14 residues. The germline V and J ends were trimmed by 8 bases and 0 bases, with 11 bases remaining between them. The germline V gene encodes CDR1 MDHEN and CDR2 SYDVKM.

The CDR3 loop reads CASVGGTEAFF. Written as DNA, the CDR3 is TGCGCCAGCGTGGGGGGCACTGAAGCTTTCTTT. The chain is built from TRBV10-1 and TRBJ1-1; TRBD1 might be the D (5 bases). The germline V gene encodes CDR1 WNHNN and CDR2 SYGVQD (reference sequence). Trimming took off 8 bases at V and 4 bases at J, with 8 bases between the two ends. The CDR3 runs 11 residues.

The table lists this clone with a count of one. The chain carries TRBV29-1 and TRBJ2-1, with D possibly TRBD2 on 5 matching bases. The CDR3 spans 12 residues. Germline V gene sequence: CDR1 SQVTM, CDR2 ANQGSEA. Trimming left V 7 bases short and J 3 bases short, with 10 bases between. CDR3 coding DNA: TGCAGCGCCGACGGAGGCTACAATGAGCAGTTCTTC. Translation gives CSADGGYNEQFF.